The present TCR beta chain was sequenced within a study of post-analysis software for immune sequencing data. Study conclusions and caveats: The F measure placed samples prepared in the same batch into strongly shared clusters. Significantly lower normalized Chao1 diversity was seen in multiple sclerosis patients than in controls. With TRBV5-6, TRBV5-1 and TRBV20-1 included, about five TRBV segments were more frequent in patients than in controls.

Concerning this clonotype itself: Its specificity is not known.

Germline CDR1 reads SGHRS; CDR2 reads YFSETQ. Trimming cost V 3 bases and J 11 bases, with 23 bases left between them. The CDR3 totals 15 residues. Unique molecular identifiers featured in each of the TCR beta cDNA libraries. From around 0.96 to 9.9 million T cells, 400,000 to 550,000 cDNA molecules were obtained. TCRdb redid the calling of the PCR reads with MiXCR, one entry per CDR3 protein. The sample shows approximately 180,000 distinct CDR3 sequences, roughly 31% of them seen only once. This TCR derives from a girl aged 5-17 years with multiple sclerosis. The sequenced material came from blood. The V and J genes are TRBV5-1 and TRBJ2-5; tentative D call: TRBD1 (6 bases). CDR3 amino acids: CASSSQGKSYNEQYF. CDR3 in DNA: TGCGCCAGCAGCTCCCAGGGGAAGTCCTACAATGAGCAGTACTTC.